The clone carrying this T cell receptor (beta chain) was counted many times. Its antigen is not identified. MiXCR, applied by TCRdb to the 5' RACE reads, yields one record per CDR3 protein. Of about 240,000 distinct CDR3 sequences listed, 10% are singletons. This sample is drawn from a study of identical twins. Study results and caveats: Memory repertoires lacked the insertion deficit that abundant cord blood beta clonotypes showed.

The junction had 3 bases not matched to a gene; V was cut back by 2 bases and J by 5 bases. The CDR3 is made up of 13 amino acids. Germline V gene sequence: CDR1 SGHKS, CDR2 YYEKEE (reference sequence). The sequence came from a man aged 45-65 years in good health. Sequencing used memory T cells sorted from blood. V usage is TRBV5-5 and J usage is TRBJ2-5, with 7 bases lining up with TRBD2. CDR3 region: CASSLGLGETQYF. CDR3 DNA sequence: TGTGCCAGCAGCTTAGGACTAGGGGAGACCCAGTACTTC. Using reference TRBV5-5 and TRBJ2-5 for the parts outside the CDR3, the full variable domain is DAGVTQSPTHLIKTRGQQVTLRCSPISGHKSVSWYQQVLGQGPQFIFQYYEKEERGRGNFPDRFSARQFPNYSSELNVNALLLGDSALYLCASSLGLGETQYFGPGTRLLVL.